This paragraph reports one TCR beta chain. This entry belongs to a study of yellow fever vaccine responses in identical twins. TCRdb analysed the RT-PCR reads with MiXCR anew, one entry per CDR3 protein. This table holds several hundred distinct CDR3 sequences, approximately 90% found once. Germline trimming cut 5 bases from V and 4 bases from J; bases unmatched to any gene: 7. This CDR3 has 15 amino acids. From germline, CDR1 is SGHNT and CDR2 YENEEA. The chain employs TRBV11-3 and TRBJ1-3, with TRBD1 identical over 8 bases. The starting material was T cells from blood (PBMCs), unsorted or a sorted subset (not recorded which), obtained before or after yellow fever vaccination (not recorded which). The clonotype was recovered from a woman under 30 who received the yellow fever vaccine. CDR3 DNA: TGTGCCAGCAGCCCAGGACAGGGTCCCGGAAACACCATATATTTT. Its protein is CASSPGQGPGNTIYF.